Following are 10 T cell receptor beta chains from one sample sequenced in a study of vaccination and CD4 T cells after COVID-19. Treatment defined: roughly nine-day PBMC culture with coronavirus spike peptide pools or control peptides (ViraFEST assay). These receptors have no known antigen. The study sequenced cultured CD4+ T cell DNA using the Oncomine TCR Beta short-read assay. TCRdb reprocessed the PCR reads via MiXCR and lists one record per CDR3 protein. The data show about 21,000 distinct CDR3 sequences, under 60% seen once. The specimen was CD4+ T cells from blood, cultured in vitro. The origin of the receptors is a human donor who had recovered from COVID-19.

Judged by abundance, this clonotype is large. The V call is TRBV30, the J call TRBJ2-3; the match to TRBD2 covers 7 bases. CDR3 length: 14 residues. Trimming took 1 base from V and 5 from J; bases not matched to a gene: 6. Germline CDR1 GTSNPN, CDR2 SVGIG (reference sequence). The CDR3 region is CAWSGGGRRDTQYF. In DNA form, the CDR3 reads TGTGCCTGGAGTGGGGGCGGGAGAAGAGATACGCAGTATTTT.

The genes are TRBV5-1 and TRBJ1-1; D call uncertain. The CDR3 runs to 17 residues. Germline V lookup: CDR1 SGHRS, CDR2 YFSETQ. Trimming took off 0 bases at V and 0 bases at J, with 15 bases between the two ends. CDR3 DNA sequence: TGCGCCAGCAGCTTGGCTCGAGGCAGCACATTGAACACTGAAGCTTTCTTT. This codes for CASSLARGSTLNTEAFF.

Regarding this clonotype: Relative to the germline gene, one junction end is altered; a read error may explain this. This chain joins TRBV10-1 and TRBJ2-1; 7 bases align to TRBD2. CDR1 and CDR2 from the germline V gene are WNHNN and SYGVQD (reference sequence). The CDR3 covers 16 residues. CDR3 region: CASGESMTSLYNEQFF. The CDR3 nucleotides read TGCGCCAGCGGTGAGTCGATGACTAGCCTCTACAATGAGCAGTTCTTC.

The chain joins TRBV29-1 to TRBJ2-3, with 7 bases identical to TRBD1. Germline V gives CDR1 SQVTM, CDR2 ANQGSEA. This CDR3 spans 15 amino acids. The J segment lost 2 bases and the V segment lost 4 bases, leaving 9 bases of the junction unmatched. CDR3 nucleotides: TGCAGCGTTGGGGGGTACAGGGGACCCACAGATACGCAGTATTTT. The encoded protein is CSVGGYRGPTDTQYF.

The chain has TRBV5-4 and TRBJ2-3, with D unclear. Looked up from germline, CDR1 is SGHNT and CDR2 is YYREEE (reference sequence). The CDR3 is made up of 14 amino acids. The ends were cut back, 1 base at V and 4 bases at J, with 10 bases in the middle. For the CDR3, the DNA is TGTGCCAGCAGCTTGTCAAGAGAAGCAGATACGCAGTATTTT. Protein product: CASSLSREADTQYF.

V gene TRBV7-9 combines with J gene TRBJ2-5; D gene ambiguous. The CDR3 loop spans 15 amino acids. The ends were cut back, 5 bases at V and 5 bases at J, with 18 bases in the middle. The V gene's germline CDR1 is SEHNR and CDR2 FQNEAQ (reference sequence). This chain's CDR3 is CASSPKLRLGETQYF. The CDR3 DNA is TGTGCCAGCAGCCCGAAGCTACGCCTAGGGGAGACCCAGTACTTC.

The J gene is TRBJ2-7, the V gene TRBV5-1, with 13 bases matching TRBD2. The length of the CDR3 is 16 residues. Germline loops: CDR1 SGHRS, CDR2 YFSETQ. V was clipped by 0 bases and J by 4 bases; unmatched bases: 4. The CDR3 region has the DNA TGCGCCAGCAGCTTGGGACTAGCGGGAGGAGTGTACGAGCAGTACTTC. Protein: CASSLGLAGGVYEQYF.

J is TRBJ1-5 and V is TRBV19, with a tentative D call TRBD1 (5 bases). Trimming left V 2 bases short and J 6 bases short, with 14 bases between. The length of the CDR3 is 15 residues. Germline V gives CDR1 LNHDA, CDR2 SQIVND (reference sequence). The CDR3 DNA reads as TGTGCCAGTAGTATAAGGTCAGGGTTCGGTCAGCCCCAGCATTTT. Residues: CASSIRSGFGQPQHF.

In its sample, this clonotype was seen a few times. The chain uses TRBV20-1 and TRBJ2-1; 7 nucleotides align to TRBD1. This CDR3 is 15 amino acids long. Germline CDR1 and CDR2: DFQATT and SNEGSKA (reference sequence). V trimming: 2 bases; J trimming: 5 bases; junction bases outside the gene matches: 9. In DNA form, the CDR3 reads TGCAGTGCTAGAAACGGAGGACAGGCCAACAATGAGCAGTTCTTC. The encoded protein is CSARNGGQANNEQFF.

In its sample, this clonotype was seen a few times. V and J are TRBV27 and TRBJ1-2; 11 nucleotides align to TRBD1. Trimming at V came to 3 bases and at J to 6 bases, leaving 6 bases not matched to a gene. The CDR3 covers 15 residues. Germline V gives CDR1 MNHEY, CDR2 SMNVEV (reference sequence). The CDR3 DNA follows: TGTGCCAGCAGTTTTCAGGGACAGGGGGAAGATGGCTACACCTTC. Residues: CASSFQGQGEDGYTF.